What follows is one TCR beta chain and its context. Using immunoSEQ multiplex PCR, the repertoire was profiled, and TCRdb retains in-frame clones only, with some absent. The profile covers some 120,000 clones, with about 93% appearing a single time and 1.7% taken by the ten largest. The V and J ends lost 1 base and 4 bases, in that order; junction bases with no gene match: 7. Germline lookup yields CDR1 SGHVS and CDR2 FQNEAQ. The CDR3 has 16 residues. These data belong to a study of control samples from healthy donors and cancer patients. This receptor was identified in a man aged 50 or older with head and neck cancer. The chain carries TRBV7-8 and TRBJ1-2; TRBD1 matches 9 bases. Sequencing was done on a sample of PBMCs. The CDR3 protein is CASSLVGQGSTYGYTF. CDR3 nucleotide sequence: TGTGCCAGCAGCTTAGTCGGACAGGGGAGTACCTATGGCTACACCTTC. Drawing the rest from reference TRBV7-8 and TRBJ1-2, the complete variable domain is GAGVSQSPRYKVAKRGQDVALRCDPISGHVSLFWYQQALGQGPEFLTYFQNEAQLDKSGLPSDRFFAERPEGSVSTLKIQRTQQEDSAVYLCASSLVGQGSTYGYTFGSGTRLTVV.